This TCR beta chain was captured in a study of blood T cell repertoires in COVID-19. About the study: Samples taken during acute and convalescent COVID-19 were collected in the United States, Italy and Spain. In each case, the material was cDNA or gDNA derived from T cells, B-cell-depleted T cells, or PBMCs.

TCRdb keeps only in-frame clones here, not all; method: immunoSEQ multiplex PCR. Of over 150,000 clones listed, over 65% are singletons. The V gene end was trimmed by 7 bases and the J gene end by 8 bases; junction bases not matched to a gene: 8. Germline assignment: CDR1 SNHLY and CDR2 FYNNEI. The CDR3 length is 13 residues. The rearrangement links TRBV2 to TRBJ1-1; 9 bases agree with TRBD1. The receptor was isolated from a man older than 75 with acute or convalescent COVID-19. Sequenced input: peripheral blood. The CDR3 DNA reads as TGTGCCAGCAACCGACTCGACAGGGGGGAAGCTTTCTTT. It translates to CASNRLDRGEAFF.